Below, 14 T cell receptor beta chains from the same sample are listed, as sequenced in a study of blood T cells in healthy people across ages. Combining a sample-barcoded 5' primer with a J-beta primer mix, a second PCR ran for about 7 to 11 cycles. A single record per CDR3 protein comes from TCRdb applying MiXCR to the 5' RACE reads. The profile shows about 1.8 million distinct CDR3 sequences, around 50% of them singletons. Sequencing input: blood. All receptors derive from a middle-aged woman in good health.

This clonotype was observed a handful of times. DNA for the CDR3: TGCAGTGCTAGGACAGGGGCTTATGAAGCTTTCTTT. It is translated as CSARTGAYEAFF. The rearrangement joins TRBV20-1 to TRBJ1-1, with TRBD1 matching 8 bases. CDR1 and CDR2 (germline): DFQATT, SNEGSKA (reference sequence). The V and J ends lost 3 bases and 7 bases, in that order; junction bases with no gene match: 4. The CDR3 totals 12 residues.

The chain carries TRBV29-1 and TRBJ2-3, with unresolved D. Trimming took off 5 bases at V and 0 bases at J, with 9 bases between the two ends. Germline CDR1 and CDR2: SQVTM and ANQGSEA. The CDR3 covers 13 residues. The CDR3 nucleotides are TGCAGCGTTTCATCCGGTAGCACAGATACGCAGTATTTT. Translated, it gives CSVSSGSTDTQYF.

As for this clonotype: A read error may produce the germline difference seen at one junction end. This chain joins TRBV5-1 and TRBJ2-3; TRBD2 might be the D (5 bases). Germline lookup yields CDR1 SGHRS and CDR2 YFSETQ. The CDR3 is 15 amino acids. DNA of the CDR3: TGCGCCAGCAGCTTGGAGATGTCTAGCACAGATACTCAGTATTTT. Protein sequence: CASSLEMSSTDTQYF.

The CDR3 loop reads CASTPGTGRFWDTDTQYF. The CDR3 DNA reads as TGTGCCAGTACCCCCGGGACAGGGAGGTTCTGGGACACAGATACGCAGTATTTT. The chain carries TRBV6-2 or TRBV6-3 and TRBJ2-3; TRBD1 agrees at 9 bases. Trimming at V came to 9 bases and at J to 2 bases, leaving 18 bases not matched to a gene. Germline CDR1 reads MNHEY; CDR2 reads SVGEGT. This CDR3 is 18 amino acids long.

The J gene is TRBJ2-5, the V gene TRBV7-9; TRBD1 aligns across 7 bases. CDR3 size: 15 residues. Losses at the gene ends were 1 base for V and 1 base for J; bases not matched to a gene: 3. Germline CDR1 is SEHNR and CDR2 is FQNEAQ (reference sequence). DNA for the CDR3: TGTGCCAGCAGCTTAGGGGACAGTTTCCAAGAGACCCAGTACTTC. As protein: CASSLGDSFQETQYF.

The table lists this clonotype with a few counts. This chain uses TRBV7-9 with TRBJ2-5; D tentatively reads TRBD1 or TRBD2 (6 bases each). CDR3 length equals 15 residues. Trimming removed 0 bases at V and 7 bases at J, with 15 bases between. Germline V gives CDR1 SEHNR, CDR2 FQNEAQ (reference sequence). The chain's CDR3 is CASSLARTGRGTQYF. The CDR3 nucleotides are TGTGCCAGCAGCTTAGCGCGAACAGGGCGGGGGACCCAGTACTTC.

The chain combines TRBV2 with TRBJ2-3; no clear D gene. Germline-derived CDR1 and CDR2 are SNHLY and FYNNEI. The CDR3 length is 12 residues. Deletions cut 4 bases from V and 8 bases from J, with 10 bases between. CDR3 loop: CASSGLSFTQYF. As DNA, the CDR3 is TGTGCCAGCAGTGGACTCTCGTTTACGCAGTATTTT.

This clonotype was counted between two and nine times. This chain connects TRBV27 to TRBJ1-2; D gene uncertain. The CDR3 is 14 residues long. Germline V gene lookup returns CDR1 MNHEY and CDR2 SMNVEV (reference sequence). Trimming removed 6 bases at V and 9 bases at J, with 20 bases between. CDR3 amino acids: CASRAPWGSERYTF. DNA for the CDR3: TGTGCCAGCAGAGCCCCCTGGGGTTCCGAACGCTACACCTTC.

This chain links TRBV7-2 with TRBJ1-2; 7 nucleotides line up with TRBD1. The CDR3 extends over 13 amino acids. Germline values: CDR1 SGHTA, CDR2 FQGNSA. Losses at the gene ends were 7 bases for V and 2 bases for J; bases not matched to a gene: 4. The CDR3 region is CASTTTGNYGYTF. CDR3 DNA: TGTGCCAGCACCACGACAGGGAACTATGGCTACACCTTC.

Concerning this clonotype itself: One end of the junction varies from germline; a read error may be responsible. The chain employs TRBV28 and TRBJ1-2; D ambiguous. Germline assignment: CDR1 MDHEN and CDR2 SYDVKM. There are 13 residues in the CDR3. CDR3 bases: TGTACCAGCAGGCCACCTACGGGCTATGGCTACACCTTC. As protein: CTSRPPTGYGYTF.

This clonotype was seen more than once but under ten times. This chain joins TRBV9 and TRBJ2-7; D is possibly TRBD1 (6 bases). V lost 4 bases and J lost 5, with 19 bases in between. Germline CDR1 SGDLS, CDR2 YYNGEE. The CDR3 has 15 amino acids. The chain's CDR3 is CASSSTGFSIHEQYF. DNA of the CDR3: TGTGCCAGCAGCTCAACAGGGTTCTCGATCCACGAGCAGTACTTC.

This chain uses TRBV7-2 with TRBJ2-5; no definite D call. The assigned J gene may be wrong: the sequence end matches TRBJ2-7 better. The germline CDR1 and CDR2 sequences are SGHTA and FQGNSA. This CDR3 contains 15 residues. This CDR3 is CASSLTLTGTYEQYF. Here the CDR3 DNA reads TGTGCCAGCAGCTTAACCCTGACGGGTACCTACGAGCAGTACTTC.

The genes are TRBV18 and TRBJ2-5; D perhaps matches TRBD2 (6 bases). Deletions cut 6 bases from V and 1 base from J, with 21 bases between. This CDR3 has 17 residues. CDR1 KGHSH and CDR2 LQKENI come from the germline V gene. The CDR3, as DNA: TGTGCCAGCTCGCGTTCCTGGACTAACGGGGGCCAAGAGACCCAGTACTTC. Translating gives CASSRSWTNGGQETQYF.

This clonotype showed up just a few times. This sequence joins TRBV4-1 and TRBJ2-7, with TRBD2 identical over 7 bases. Germline loops: CDR1 MGHRA, CDR2 YSYEKL. This CDR3 contains 13 residues. J lost 6 bases, V lost 2 bases, and 4 bases had no gene match. The CDR3 region is CASSQPLASEQYF. The CDR3 region has the DNA TGCGCCAGCAGCCAACCACTAGCGTCCGAGCAGTACTTC.